This TCR beta chain is from a study of T cell responses to AZD1222 COVID-19 vaccine. Regarding the study as a whole: In all cases, repertoires were sampled only after the peak T cell response.

Measured with immunoSEQ multiplex PCR; TCRdb has only the in-frame clones, and not every one. The sample includes under 200,000 clones, around 92% of them seen just once. The ends were cut back, 5 bases at V and 2 bases at J, with 10 bases in the middle. CDR1 and CDR2 from the germline V gene are SGHTA and FQGNSA. This CDR3 contains 13 residues. For this clone: What it binds is unknown.

This sequence originates from an adult who received the AZD1222 COVID-19 vaccine. The specimen comprised peripheral blood, sampled 28 days after the second AZD1222 dose. The rearrangement joins TRBV7-2 to TRBJ2-7; a possible D gene is TRBD1 (5 bases). The CDR3 bases are TGTGCCAGCAGCGACAGACAGACCTACGAGCAGTACTTC. This codes for CASSDRQTYEQYF.